These 27 T cell receptor beta chains were sequenced from one sample in a study of CD8+CD57+ T cells in acquired aplastic anemia. Genomic DNA served as template for TCR beta VDJ and CDR3 profiling. TCRdb passed the reads through MiXCR, listing each CDR3 protein once. The sample consists of tens of thousands of distinct CDR3 sequences, approximately 46% of them appearing once. The specimen sequenced was sorted CD4+, CD8+, or CD8+CD57+ T cells (not recorded which) from PBMCs. These receptors originate from a human donor in good health, serving as a control.

V and J are TRBV29-1 and TRBJ2-5; 9 nucleotides match TRBD2. In germline, CDR1 is SQVTM, CDR2 ANQGSEA. The CDR3 runs 15 residues. V lost 4 bases, J lost 1 base, and 7 bases stayed unmatched. As DNA, the CDR3 is TGCAGCGTTGTTAAGACTAGCGGTTTCCAAGAGACCCAGTACTTC. Residues: CSVVKTSGFQETQYF. Drawing the rest from reference TRBV29-1 and TRBJ2-5, the complete variable domain is SAVISQKPSRDICQRGTSLTIQCQVDSQVTMMFWYRQQPGQSLTLIATANQGSEATYESGFVIDKFPISRPNLTFSTLTVSNMSPEDSSIYLCSVVKTSGFQETQYFGPGTRLLVL.

This chain links TRBV2 with TRBJ1-3; D gene uncertain. From germline, CDR1 is SNHLY and CDR2 FYNNEI. The CDR3 has 14 residues. Trimming took 1 base from V and 5 from J, leaving 9 bases between them. CDR3 region: CASSEVWGRNTIYF. The CDR3 DNA is TGTGCCAGCAGTGAAGTTTGGGGAAGAAACACCATATATTTT.

About this clonotype itself: A junction boundary mismatches the germline segment, possibly from a read error. This rearrangement joins TRBV25-1 to TRBJ2-3; TRBD2 matches 12 bases. CDR1 is MGHDK and CDR2 is SYGVNS in the germline V gene. The CDR3 covers 16 residues. CDR3 in amino acids: CTSSPPTSGGPDTQYF. The CDR3 nucleotides read TGTACCAGCAGCCCGCCGACTAGCGGGGGACCAGATACGCAGTATTTT.

This clonotype was found many times. In DNA, the CDR3 is TGTGCCAGCAGCCCCTTCGGGCTAGCGGGGGGAACAGATACGCAGTATTTT. Translation: CASSPFGLAGGTDTQYF. This sequence joins TRBV25-1 and TRBJ2-3; 11 bases are a match to TRBD2. The V gene's germline CDR1 is MGHDK and CDR2 SYGVNS. The CDR3 length is 17 residues. After removal of 6 bases from V and 3 bases from J, the junction contained 11 bases not matched to a gene.

In its sample, this clonotype was seen many times. This chain connects TRBV7-9 to TRBJ2-7; a possible D gene is TRBD1 (7 bases). There are 14 residues in the CDR3. Germline CDR1 SEHNR, CDR2 FQNEAQ (reference sequence). Trimming took 5 bases from V and 7 from J, leaving 18 bases between them. This CDR3 reads CASSNDRAAGEQYF. In DNA form, the CDR3 reads TGTGCCAGCAGCAACGACAGGGCCGCGGGAGAGCAGTACTTC. Together with reference TRBV7-9 and TRBJ2-7, the CDR3 gives the full variable domain: DTGVSQNPRHKITKRGQNVTFRCDPISEHNRLYWYRQTLGQGPEFLTYFQNEAQLEKSRLLSDRFSAERPKGSFSTLEIQRTEQGDSAMYLCASSNDRAAGEQYFGPGTRLTVT.

This clonotype showed up many times. The chain links TRBV9 to TRBJ1-2; D not certain. Trimming removed 0 bases at V and 0 bases at J, with 9 bases between. Germline V gene sequence: CDR1 SGDLS, CDR2 YYNGEE. The CDR3 loop spans 15 amino acids. The CDR3 nucleotides read TGTGCCAGCAGCGTAGGGCCTCAATCTAACTATGGCTACACCTTC. It translates to CASSVGPQSNYGYTF.

This clonotype has ten or more counts. The J gene is TRBJ1-2, the V gene TRBV20-1; D gene unclear. The CDR3 totals 13 residues. With 0 bases removed from V and 4 bases from J, the gap between germline ends came to 9 bases. The V gene's germline CDR1 is DFQATT and CDR2 SNEGSKA (reference sequence). For the CDR3, the DNA is TGCAGTGCTAGAGATCCGGTGGGCTATGGCTACACCTTC. This sequence encodes CSARDPVGYGYTF.

The chain uses TRBV20-1 and TRBJ1-1; 8 nucleotides line up with TRBD1. CDR3 size: 15 residues. Losses at the gene ends were 3 bases for V and 3 bases for J; bases not matched to a gene: 9. CDR1 and CDR2 (germline): DFQATT, SNEGSKA (reference sequence). CDR3 in amino acids: CSARCRTGPYTEAFF. DNA for the CDR3: TGCAGTGCTAGGTGCAGGACAGGGCCTTACACTGAAGCTTTCTTT.

The chain combines TRBV29-1 with TRBJ1-2; D perhaps matches TRBD1 (6 bases). CDR3 length equals 11 residues. Germline loops: CDR1 SQVTM, CDR2 ANQGSEA. The V gene lost 8 bases and the J gene lost 8 bases, with 15 bases spanning the gap. This CDR3 is CSPIGGKGYTF. The CDR3 nucleotides are TGCAGCCCAATAGGGGGGAAGGGCTACACCTTC.

This clonotype was observed at least ten times. The V and J genes are TRBV24-1 and TRBJ2-7; D might be TRBD2 (6 bases). This CDR3 spans 14 amino acids. V dropped 6 bases and J dropped 5 bases, with 16 bases sitting between them. Germline CDR1 is KGHDR and CDR2 is SFDVKD. In DNA form, the CDR3 reads TGTGCCACCAGTCCCGGGCGGGGTACCGACGAGCAGTACTTC. It translates to CATSPGRGTDEQYF.

There are many counts of this clonotype. The chain recombines TRBV19 with TRBJ1-2; the match to TRBD1 covers 8 bases. Germline lookup yields CDR1 LNHDA and CDR2 SQIVND (reference sequence). The CDR3 spans 14 residues. J was trimmed by 4 bases and V by 8 bases; bases with no gene match: 9. The CDR3 DNA reads as TGTGCCAGTGACGGACAGGGAGGGGGCTATGGCTACACCTTC. Translating it yields CASDGQGGGYGYTF.

The V call is TRBV10-1, the J call TRBJ2-3, with 10 nucleotides matching TRBD2. The V and J ends lost 0 bases and 6 bases, in that order; junction bases with no gene match: 6. The CDR3 has 16 residues. CDR1 and CDR2 (germline): WNHNN, SYGVQD (reference sequence). This CDR3 reads CASSESLAGAGDTQYF. As DNA, the CDR3 is TGCGCCAGCAGTGAGTCCCTAGCGGGAGCGGGTGATACGCAGTATTTT.

This clonotype appeared many times. The V gene is TRBV12-3 or TRBV12-4, the J gene TRBJ1-3, with D maybe TRBD1 (6 bases). The CDR3 sequence is 12 residues long. Trimming pared 7 bases from V and 4 bases from J, leaving 8 bases between. CDR3 sequence reads: CASTTGGNTIYF. CDR3 bases: TGTGCCAGCACTACAGGGGGAAACACCATATATTTT.

This clonotype occurred a few times. This rearrangement joins TRBV5-1 to TRBJ1-1; 7 positions agree with TRBD1. Germline V lookup: CDR1 SGHRS, CDR2 YFSETQ. There are 16 residues in the CDR3. V lost 0 bases and J lost 0; bases outside the gene matches: 5. The CDR3 reads CASSLADTGVNTEAFF. The CDR3 nucleotides read TGCGCCAGCAGCTTGGCCGATACAGGGGTGAACACTGAAGCTTTCTTT.

The rearrangement links TRBV9 to TRBJ2-3; D may be TRBD2 (5 bases). The CDR3 loop spans 15 amino acids. The germline CDR1 and CDR2 sequences are SGDLS and YYNGEE. Trimming shortened V by 3 bases and J by 6 bases, and 17 bases separated the two germline ends. Here the CDR3 reads CASSDTRRSYDTQYF. The CDR3 DNA is TGTGCCAGCAGCGATACTAGACGGAGCTACGATACGCAGTATTTT.

This clonotype was counted between two and nine times. The chain joins TRBV30 to TRBJ2-5; TRBD2 aligns across 8 bases. Germline loops: CDR1 GTSNPN, CDR2 SVGIG (reference sequence). V lost 5 bases and J lost 4; bases outside the gene matches: 6. The CDR3 has 13 amino acids. The CDR3 sequence: CAWGPGGAETQYF. The CDR3 bases are TGTGCCTGGGGCCCGGGGGGGGCAGAGACCCAGTACTTC. Full variable domain (outside the CDR3, taken from reference TRBV30 and TRBJ2-5): SQTIHQWPATLVQPVGSPLSLECTVEGTSNPNLYWYRQAAGRGLQLLFYSVGIGQISSEVPQNLSASRPQDRQFILSSKKLLLSDSGFYLCAWGPGGAETQYFGPGTRLLVL.

The chain has TRBV6-4 and TRBJ2-1, with D unresolved. The CDR3 runs to 16 residues. Germline-derived CDR1 and CDR2 are MRHNA and SNTAGT. Trimming left V 2 bases short and J 2 bases short, with 13 bases between. The CDR3 DNA sequence: TGTGCCAGCAGTGACGGTCCAGGAACAACCTACAATGAGCAGTTCTTC. This gives the protein CASSDGPGTTYNEQFF.

This clonotype was detected ten times or more. The CDR3 spells CASISQGASNQPQHF. The CDR3, as DNA: TGTGCCAGTATATCACAGGGGGCTAGCAATCAGCCCCAGCATTTT. V and J are TRBV19 and TRBJ1-5; the match to TRBD1 covers 9 bases. The CDR3 covers 15 residues. Germline V gene sequence: CDR1 LNHDA, CDR2 SQIVND (reference sequence). Trimming took 7 bases from V and 0 from J; bases not matched to a gene: 4.

J is TRBJ1-1 and V is TRBV20-1; 7 bases match TRBD1. The CDR3 consists of 12 residues. After removal of 4 bases from V and 9 bases from J, the junction contained 8 bases not matched to a gene. Germline V gene sequence: CDR1 DFQATT, CDR2 SNEGSKA (reference sequence). The DNA of the CDR3 is TGCAGTGCTATGACAGGGCAAAGAAAAGCTTTCTTT. Its translation is CSAMTGQRKAFF.

V gene TRBV9 combines with J gene TRBJ1-4, with 9 bases aligning to TRBD1. V lost 4 bases and J lost 8; bases outside the gene matches: 9. CDR1 is SGDLS, CDR2 YYNGEE, per germline. The CDR3 extends over 15 amino acids. For the CDR3, the DNA is TGTGCCAGCAGCCCGAGGGACAGGGACGCCGAAAAACTGTTTTTT. Translating it yields CASSPRDRDAEKLFF. Full variable domain (missing parts from reference TRBV9 and TRBJ1-4): DSGVTQTPKHLITATGQRVTLRCSPRSGDLSVYWYQQSLDQGLQFLIQYYNGEERAKGNILERFSAQQFPDLHSELNLSSLELGDSALYFCASSPRDRDAEKLFFGSGTQLSVL.

This clonotype came up many times. The CDR3 here is CASSEARGRRQPQHF. As DNA, the CDR3 is TGTGCCAGCAGTGAAGCGCGGGGCAGGAGGCAGCCCCAGCATTTT. The V and J genes are TRBV6-1 and TRBJ1-5; tentative D call: TRBD1 (5 bases). Germline CDR1 and CDR2: MNHNS and SASEGT. Trimming removed 0 bases from V and 7 bases from J, with 13 bases in between. CDR3 size: 15 residues.

The chain couples TRBV7-6 to TRBJ2-5; no clear D. This CDR3 spans 13 amino acids. The germline gives CDR1 SGHVS, CDR2 FNYEAQ. Trimming left V 0 bases short and J 4 bases short, with 6 bases between. DNA for the CDR3: TGTGCCAGCAGCTTAGCAGTGGGAGAGACCCAGTACTTC. Translation gives CASSLAVGETQYF. Supplemented by reference TRBV7-6 and TRBJ2-5, the full variable domain reads GAGVSQSPRYKVTKRGQDVALRCDPISGHVSLYWYRQALGQGPEFLTYFNYEAQQDKSGLPNDRFSAERPEGSISTLTIQRTEQRDSAMYRCASSLAVGETQYFGPGTRLLVL.

This clonotype was seen many times. The rearrangement joins TRBV15 to TRBJ1-5; possible D gene TRBD1, 6 bases. CDR3 size: 19 residues. V was trimmed by 1 base and J by 2 bases, leaving 21 bases between them. From germline, CDR1 is LNHNV and CDR2 YYDKDF (reference sequence). The CDR3 bases are TGTGCCACCAGCAGAGTCCACCTTAAGACAGGCGCTGGCAATCAGCCCCAGCATTTT. Its translation: CATSRVHLKTGAGNQPQHF.

About this clonotype itself: One base away lies a much larger clone, so this may be a sequencing read error. CDR3 amino acids: CASSEALADTQYF. As DNA, the CDR3 is TGTGCCAGCAGTGAAGCGCTTGCAGATACGCAGTATTTT. This chain links TRBV2 with TRBJ2-3; no firm D call. The germline CDR1 and CDR2 sequences are SNHLY and FYNNEI. The V end lost 0 bases, the J end lost 4 bases, and 5 bases lay between the germline ends. This CDR3 is 13 amino acids long.

At least ten counts were recorded for this clonotype. The chain has TRBV25-1 and TRBJ2-3; tentative D call: TRBD1 (6 bases). Trimming shortened V by 6 bases and J by 6 bases, and 13 bases separated the two germline ends. Germline loops: CDR1 MGHDK, CDR2 SYGVNS. CDR3 length: 13 residues. DNA of the CDR3: TGTGCCAGCAGCGACGGGACAACCGATACGCAGTATTTT. Its translation is CASSDGTTDTQYF.

The chain joins TRBV15 to TRBJ2-1; D is unresolved. The CDR3 covers 12 residues. Germline V gene data show CDR1 as LNHNV and CDR2 as YYDKDF (reference sequence). V was pared by 0 bases and J by 14 bases, with 11 bases between. The CDR3 coding sequence is TGTGCCACCAGCAGAGAAGCACAGCGAGAGTTCTTC. It encodes CATSREAQREFF.

Worth noting for this clonotype: This may stem from a read error, because a much larger clone lies one nucleotide away. This chain uses TRBV7-9 with TRBJ2-1; D remains unclear. There are 13 residues in the CDR3. Per germline, CDR1 SEHNR and CDR2 FQNEAQ (reference sequence). The CDR3 reads CASSPSATAERFF. CDR3 coding DNA: TGTGCCAGCAGCCCTTCTGCGACCGCTGAGCGGTTCTTC.